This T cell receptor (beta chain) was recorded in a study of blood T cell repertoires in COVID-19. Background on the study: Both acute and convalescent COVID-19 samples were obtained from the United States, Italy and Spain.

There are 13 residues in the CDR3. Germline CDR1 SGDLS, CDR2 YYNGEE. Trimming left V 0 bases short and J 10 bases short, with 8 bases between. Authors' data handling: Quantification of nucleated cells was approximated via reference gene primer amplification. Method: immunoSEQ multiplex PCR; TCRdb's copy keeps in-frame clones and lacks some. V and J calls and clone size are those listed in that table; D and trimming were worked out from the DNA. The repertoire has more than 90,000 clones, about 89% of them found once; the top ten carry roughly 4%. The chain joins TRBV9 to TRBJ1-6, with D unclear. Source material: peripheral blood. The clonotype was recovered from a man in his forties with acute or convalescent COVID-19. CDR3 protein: CASSVGAHSPLHF. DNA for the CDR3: TGTGCCAGCAGCGTAGGGGCCCACTCACCCCTCCACTTT.